Each of the 5 T cell receptor beta chains below was sequenced from the same sample in a study of blood T cells in healthy people across ages. A second PCR of about 6 to 12 cycles used a sample-barcoded 5' primer and a J-beta primer mix. MiXCR, run by TCRdb on the 5' RACE reads, gives a single entry per CDR3 protein. This sample has over 1,200,000 distinct CDR3 sequences, with around 59% found just once. Sample: blood. The receptors here all came from a man younger than 30 in good health.

This chain connects TRBV7-4 to TRBJ2-7; 7 bases line up with TRBD2. J gave up 5 bases and V 4 bases, and 14 bases lay outside the gene matches. Germline CDR1 reads SGHVT; CDR2 reads SQSDAQ. The CDR3 totals 16 residues. CDR3 bases: TGTGCCAGCAGCTGGGAGGGGACGCCGGTCCGGGACGAGCAGTACTTC. Translation: CASSWEGTPVRDEQYF.

V usage is TRBV3-1 and J usage is TRBJ2-2, with 11 positions matching TRBD2. In germline, CDR1 is LGHDT, CDR2 YNNKEL (reference sequence). V shed 4 bases and J 5 bases; nucleotides not matched to a gene: 15. This CDR3 is 19 amino acids long. The chain's CDR3 is CASSPSGPPGLAATGELFF. For the CDR3, the DNA is TGTGCCAGCAGCCCCAGCGGACCCCCGGGACTAGCGGCAACCGGGGAGCTGTTTTTT.

The sample holds a few counts of this clonotype. The rearrangement links TRBV5-5 to TRBJ2-7; 8 nucleotides agree with TRBD2. The V segment lost 6 bases and the J segment 5 bases; nucleotides outside the gene matches: 13. The CDR3 length is 15 residues. Germline lookup yields CDR1 SGHKS and CDR2 YYEKEE (reference sequence). CDR3 coding DNA: TGTGCCAGCACCAAACTTCGGGGGGGGTCCGACGAGCAGTACTTC. Protein product: CASTKLRGGSDEQYF. Drawing the rest from reference TRBV5-5 and TRBJ2-7, the complete variable domain is DAGVTQSPTHLIKTRGQQVTLRCSPISGHKSVSWYQQVLGQGPQFIFQYYEKEERGRGNFPDRFSARQFPNYSSELNVNALLLGDSALYLCASTKLRGGSDEQYFGPGTRLTVT.

V usage is TRBV29-1 and J usage is TRBJ2-7; 8 nucleotides match TRBD2. Germline values: CDR1 SQVTM, CDR2 ANQGSEA. Losses at the gene ends were 3 bases for V and 0 bases for J; bases not matched to a gene: 1. This CDR3 comprises 13 residues. CDR3 DNA sequence: TGCAGCGTTGATGCGGGGGGCTCCTACGAGCAGTACTTC. Encoded protein: CSVDAGGSYEQYF.

This chain uses TRBV4-1 with TRBJ2-1, with D unclear. V gave up 0 bases and J gave up 9 bases, with 9 bases separating them. Per the germline V gene, CDR1 is MGHRA and CDR2 is YSYEKL. CDR3 length: 13 amino acids. The CDR3 loop is CASSQDYQIEQFF. The CDR3 nucleotides are TGCGCCAGCAGCCAAGATTACCAGATTGAGCAGTTCTTC.